The T cell receptor (beta chain) under discussion was sequenced for a study of CD4+ T cells in melanoma. Findings and caveats of the study: Diverse differentiation states were reported for melanoma neoantigen-specific CD4+ T cells. CD8+ T cell, macrophage and B cell function reportedly correlated with neoantigen-specific CD4+ T cells.

With respect to this clone: Its specificity is unknown.

Per the germline V gene, CDR1 is KGHSH and CDR2 is LQKENI. The CDR3 loop spans 13 amino acids. With 4 bases removed from V and 4 bases from J, the gap between germline ends came to 11 bases. Profiled with immunoSEQ multiplex PCR; TCRdb holds only in-frame clones, not every one. The table records 110,000 to 150,000 clones, around nine tenths of them present only once. V and J are TRBV18 and TRBJ2-7; TRBD1 or TRBD2 may be the D gene (5 bases each). The TCR comes from a human donor with melanoma. In nucleotides, the CDR3 is TGTGCCAGCTCACGGGGGATAGATTACGAGCAGTACTTC. This gives the protein CASSRGIDYEQYF.